This is a list of T cell receptor beta chains from one sample in a study of graft-versus-host responses after intestinal transplantation. TCRdb's copy holds only in-frame clones and misses some; the assay was immunoSEQ multiplex PCR. The table includes fewer than 30,000 clones, 85% to 95% detected once. The source was PBMCs, collected approximately 66 days after intestinal transplant. The receptors were sampled from a human patient who received an intestinal transplant, so some T cells may come from the graft donor. Each CDR3 is given with its conserved first and last residue. A D gene is named only where the DNA matches it firmly. Not all rows give a size; the values are once, few, many and, for expanded clones, a class.

d_call: NA; j_call: TRBJ2-1; v_call: TRBV7-9; clone_size: once; cdr3_nt: TGTGCCAGCAGCTTGGTCGTGGGAGAACCGTACAATGAGCAGTTCTTC; cdr3_aa: CASSLVVGEPYNEQFF
d_call: NA; j_call: TRBJ1-2; v_call: TRBV19; clone_size: NA; cdr3_nt: TGTGCCAGTAGTATGTCGCGGGGTAACTATGGCTACACCTTC; cdr3_aa: CASSMSRGNYGYTF
d_call: TRBD1; j_call: TRBJ1-1; v_call: TRBV19; clone_size: NA; cdr3_nt: TGTGCCAGTAGTATCCGGGGACAGGTGAACACTGAAGCTTTCTTT; cdr3_aa: CASSIRGQVNTEAFF
d_call: NA; j_call: TRBJ2-7; v_call: TRBV2; clone_size: few; cdr3_nt: TGTGCCAGCAGTTTATACGAGCAGTACTTC; cdr3_aa: CASSLYEQYF
d_call: NA; j_call: TRBJ1-2; v_call: TRBV5-4; clone_size: NA; cdr3_nt: TGTGCCAGCAGCTTGGGCGACGGCCTTAACTATGGCTACACCTTC; cdr3_aa: CASSLGDGLNYGYTF
d_call: TRBD1; j_call: TRBJ1-1; v_call: TRBV18; clone_size: NA; cdr3_nt: TGTGCCAGCTCACCTGGGACAGGCTTTGAAGCTTTCTTT; cdr3_aa: CASSPGTGFEAFF
d_call: NA; j_call: TRBJ2-1; v_call: TRBV6-1; clone_size: once; cdr3_nt: TGTGCCAGCAACCTAATCAATGAGCAGTTCTTC; cdr3_aa: CASNLINEQFF
d_call: TRBD2; j_call: TRBJ2-7; v_call: TRBV5-6; clone_size: NA; cdr3_nt: TGTGCCAGCAGCTTTGGCGGGGGAGATCGGTACTTC; cdr3_aa: CASSFGGGDRYF
d_call: TRBD1; j_call: TRBJ1-4; v_call: TRBV2; clone_size: NA; cdr3_nt: TGTGCCAGTGGGACAGGGCGTGAAAAACTGTTTTTT; cdr3_aa: CASGTGREKLFF
d_call: TRBD1; j_call: TRBJ1-2; v_call: TRBV5-1; clone_size: few; cdr3_nt: TGCGCCAGCAGCTTCGGACAGGGGGATGGCTACACCTTC; cdr3_aa: CASSFGQGDGYTF
d_call: NA; j_call: TRBJ2-1; v_call: TRBV11-2; clone_size: NA; cdr3_nt: TGTGCCAGCAGCGTACAGGGAGGGTCCTACAATGAGCAGTTCTTC; cdr3_aa: CASSVQGGSYNEQFF
d_call: NA; j_call: TRBJ2-1; v_call: TRBV5-4; clone_size: NA; cdr3_nt: TGTGCCAGCAGCTCCCGGGAGTCCTACAATGAGCAGTTCTTC; cdr3_aa: CASSSRESYNEQFF
d_call: NA; j_call: TRBJ2-5; v_call: TRBV6-5; clone_size: NA; cdr3_nt: TGTGCCAGCAGTTACTCTTACGAAGGAGAGACCCAGTACTTC; cdr3_aa: CASSYSYEGETQYF
d_call: NA; j_call: TRBJ2-2; v_call: TRBV2; clone_size: once; cdr3_nt: TGTGCCAGCCGTCCACGCACGCCAGGCTTAACCGGGGAGCTGTTTTTT; cdr3_aa: CASRPRTPGLTGELFF
d_call: NA; j_call: TRBJ1-1; v_call: TRBV11-1; clone_size: NA; cdr3_nt: TGTGCCAGCAGCCAAGAATCACGGATGAACACTGAAGCTTTCTTT; cdr3_aa: CASSQESRMNTEAFF
d_call: NA; j_call: TRBJ1-6; v_call: TRBV21-1; clone_size: NA; cdr3_nt: TGTGCCAGCAGGGAGAGCGATAAGTTCCAGGGACACTATAATTCACCCCTCCACTTT; cdr3_aa: CASRESDKFQGHYNSPLHF
d_call: NA; j_call: TRBJ2-5; v_call: TRBV10-3; clone_size: NA; cdr3_nt: TGTGCCATCAGTGAGTCCATTAGCGCGGGTGAGACCCAGTACTTC; cdr3_aa: CAISESISAGETQYF
d_call: NA; j_call: TRBJ2-7; v_call: TRBV11-2; clone_size: NA; cdr3_nt: TGTGCCAGCAGCTCCAGGGTCTACGAGCAGTACTTC; cdr3_aa: CASSSRVYEQYF
d_call: NA; j_call: TRBJ1-5; v_call: TRBV7-9; clone_size: NA; cdr3_nt: TGTGCCAGCAGCTTAGCAGGCGCAAATCAGCCCCAGCATTTT; cdr3_aa: CASSLAGANQPQHF
d_call: TRBD1; j_call: TRBJ2-7; v_call: TRBV15; clone_size: NA; cdr3_nt: TGTGCCACCGAGGACAGGTACAAATCCTACGAGCAGTACTTC; cdr3_aa: CATEDRYKSYEQYF
d_call: TRBD1; j_call: TRBJ1-2; v_call: TRBV19; clone_size: NA; cdr3_nt: TGTGCCAGTACCAAACCGGGACAGGGGCTCTATGGCTACACCTTC; cdr3_aa: CASTKPGQGLYGYTF
d_call: NA; j_call: TRBJ1-1; v_call: TRBV4-2; clone_size: NA; cdr3_nt: TGTGCCAGCAGCCAAGCGGTGTCTGGATACACTGAAGCTTTCTTT; cdr3_aa: CASSQAVSGYTEAFF
d_call: TRBD1; j_call: TRBJ1-1; v_call: TRBV9; clone_size: NA; cdr3_nt: TGTGCCAGCAGCGCCCGGACAGGCCTCGTCATGAACACTGAAGCTTTCTTT; cdr3_aa: CASSARTGLVMNTEAFF
d_call: NA; j_call: TRBJ1-1; v_call: TRBV4-1; clone_size: NA; cdr3_nt: TGCGCCAGCAGCCAAGTGGAGATCCCGAACACTGAAGCTTTCTTT; cdr3_aa: CASSQVEIPNTEAFF
d_call: TRBD2; j_call: TRBJ2-7; v_call: TRBV28; clone_size: NA; cdr3_nt: TGTGCCAGCAGTTCCCTCGGACTAGCGGACTACGAGCAGTACTTC; cdr3_aa: CASSSLGLADYEQYF
d_call: TRBD2; j_call: TRBJ2-3; v_call: TRBV5-1; clone_size: NA; cdr3_nt: TGCGCCAGCAGCTGGCTCGGGGGACTAGCGGGAGTGAAGCACAGGCGGGATACGCAGTATTTT; cdr3_aa: CASSWLGGLAGVKHRRDTQYF
d_call: NA; j_call: TRBJ1-2; v_call: TRBV9; clone_size: once; cdr3_nt: TGTGCCAGCAGCGCTTATATAGGGGCCATCTGGGGCTACACCTTC; cdr3_aa: CASSAYIGAIWGYTF
d_call: TRBD2; j_call: TRBJ2-1; v_call: TRBV4-2; clone_size: NA; cdr3_nt: TGTGCCAGCAGCCACGATAGAACGCGACTAGCGGGGGGGCTATACAATGAGCAGTTCTTC; cdr3_aa: CASSHDRTRLAGGLYNEQFF
d_call: TRBD2; j_call: TRBJ2-7; v_call: TRBV29-1; clone_size: NA; cdr3_nt: TGCAGCGTACAAATAGCGGGAGAACCCTACGAGCAGTACTTC; cdr3_aa: CSVQIAGEPYEQYF
d_call: NA; j_call: TRBJ2-2; v_call: TRBV11-2; clone_size: NA; cdr3_nt: TGTGCCAGCAGCTCCGGGGAGCTGTTTTTT; cdr3_aa: CASSSGELFF
d_call: TRBD1; j_call: TRBJ1-5; v_call: TRBV5-5; clone_size: NA; cdr3_nt: TGTGCCAGCAGCCGGGACAGGGCTTATAGCAATCAGCCCCAGCATTTT; cdr3_aa: CASSRDRAYSNQPQHF
d_call: NA; j_call: TRBJ2-7; v_call: TRBV6-6; clone_size: NA; cdr3_nt: TGTGCCAGCAGTTACTCGCCGACCTACGAGCAGTACTTC; cdr3_aa: CASSYSPTYEQYF